Following are 2 T cell receptor beta chains from one sample sequenced in a study of blood T cell repertoires in COVID-19. Repertoires were generated with immunoSEQ multiplex PCR, while TCRdb's copy carries only in-frame clones and drops some. The sample records approximately 390,000 clones, 90% being singletons. The specimen was peripheral blood. The receptor source for this set is a man between 18 and 29 years old with active or convalescent COVID-19.

This chain uses TRBV2 with TRBJ1-3, with D maybe TRBD1 (5 bases). The length of the CDR3 is 16 residues. Germline V CDR1 and CDR2: SNHLY, FYNNEI. Trimming stripped 4 bases from V and 0 bases from J, with 13 bases between. As DNA, the CDR3 is TGTGCCAGCAGTGTGGGGACTCACAACTCTGGAAACACCATATATTTT. It yields the protein CASSVGTHNSGNTIYF. Using reference TRBV2 and TRBJ1-3 for the parts outside the CDR3, the full variable domain is EPEVTQTPSHQVTQMGQEVILRCVPISNHLYFYWYRQILGQKVEFLVSFYNNEISEKSEIFDDQFSVERPDGSNFTLKIRSTKLEDSAMYFCASSVGTHNSGNTIYFGEGSWLTVV.

The chain combines TRBV4-1 with TRBJ1-1, with 9 bases lining up with TRBD1. V lost 2 bases to trimming and J lost 4 bases; unmatched junction nucleotides: 5. This CDR3 spans 15 amino acids. Germline loops: CDR1 MGHRA, CDR2 YSYEKL. The CDR3: CASSQTRDRVTEAFF. In DNA form, the CDR3 reads TGCGCCAGCAGCCAAACCCGGGACAGGGTCACTGAAGCTTTCTTT.